This TCR beta chain derives from a study of human T cells and chemical hapten exposure. The overall study: The patients were mostly female; they had alopecia areata, totalis or universalis. Study-level points and caveats: Sensitizing with DPC caused no change in TCRs above 1 in 1000 frequency. Significantly greater numbers of large CDR3 similarity clusters came from expanded TCRs than from controls.

This clonotype showed up just a few times. Its specificity is not known. Per germline, CDR1 PRHDT and CDR2 FYEKMQ (reference sequence). This CDR3 contains 14 residues. V lost 2 bases and J lost 5, with 13 bases in between. The sample's time point: patch test 1, 2 weeks after DPC sensitization. Treatment of the sample: therapeutic diphenylcyclopropenone sensitization with weekly scalp DPC. Individual cDNA molecules had unique molecular identifiers attached to them by the library. TCRdb re-analysed the RACE reads in MiXCR, keeping a single row per CDR3 protein. The sample consists of around 300,000 distinct CDR3 sequences, around 6.9% of them appearing once.

The starting material was whole blood, obtained in connection with sensitization to the hapten diphenylcyclopropenone (DPC). The sequence derives from a woman between 18 and 29 years old with alopecia areata. Some clones in this sample may be carry-over from other donors' samples. This chain connects TRBV13 to TRBJ2-7; D might be TRBD1 or TRBD2, each matching 5 bases. CDR3 nucleotide sequence: TGTGCCAGCAGCTTAAGAGGGGCCGCCCACGAGCAGTACTTC. Residues: CASSLRGAAHEQYF.